This T cell receptor beta chain stems from a study of blood T cell repertoires in COVID-19. Trimming took 2 bases from V and 6 from J, leaving 13 bases between them. CDR1 and CDR2 (germline): SGHDN, FVKESK. The CDR3 consists of 15 residues. Methods used by the authors: Amplifying reference gene primers gave estimates of nucleated cell counts. This table comes from immunoSEQ multiplex PCR, and its TCRdb copy is limited to in-frame clones, with some not included. For V, J and clone size, that table is used; D and trimming come from the DNA. The repertoire holds more than 120,000 clones, with about 83% as singletons.

The clonotype originates from a woman between 45 and 65 years old with active or convalescent COVID-19. V and J are TRBV14 and TRBJ1-4; a weak D match, TRBD1 (5 bases). The sample was peripheral blood. The CDR3 loop is CASSQRRAQDEKLFF. For the CDR3, the DNA is TGTGCCAGCAGCCAAAGGAGGGCACAGGATGAAAAACTGTTTTTT.